Listed below are T cell receptor beta chains from one sample, sequenced in a study of PD-1 blockade in classical Hodgkin lymphoma. Produced via immunoSEQ multiplex PCR; TCRdb's table is partial and in-frame only. The sample lists about 97,000 clones, over 80% occurring once. Sequenced here: peripheral blood mononuclear cells (PBMCs), sampled at baseline. These receptors were taken from a human donor with classical Hodgkin lymphoma. The CDR3 runs from the conserved cysteine through the conserved F or W. The D gene is left open where the match is weak. Expanded clones get a size class; other rows say once, few or many, or leave the size out.

size,J,V,length,D,DNA,CDR3
once,TRBJ2-3,TRBV10-2,19,NA,TGCGCCAGCAGTCAGATGGCAGGGAAGGCGGGTAGTAGCACAGATACGCAGTATTTT,CASSQMAGKAGSSTDTQYF
NA,TRBJ2-1,TRBV10-2,12,TRBD2,TGCGCCAGCAGGGGGGGGATGTCGGAGCAGTTCTTC,CASRGGMSEQFF
NA,TRBJ1-2,TRBV29-1,13,NA,TGCAGCACCCAGGTGTCAGTAAACTATGGCTACACCTTC,CSTQVSVNYGYTF
NA,TRBJ2-6,TRBV11-3,15,NA,TGTGCCAGCAGCTTATCCGGGTCAGGGGCCAACGTCCTGACTTTC,CASSLSGSGANVLTF
NA,TRBJ2-1,TRBV2,16,TRBD1,TGTGCCAGCAGTGTAGTAGGGACAGGGTTTGAGGATGAGCAGTTCTTC,CASSVVGTGFEDEQFF
NA,TRBJ2-3,TRBV10-3,14,NA,TGTGCCATCAGGGGGCCGGCAAGTCCAGATACGCAGTATTTT,CAIRGPASPDTQYF
few,TRBJ2-1,TRBV19,15,TRBD1,TGTGCCACCAAGGAACAGGGGCCGGGGCACAATGAGCAGTTCTTC,CATKEQGPGHNEQFF
NA,TRBJ1-4,TRBV5-1,12,NA,TGCGCCAGCAGCTCACAGGGAGAAAAACTGTTTTTT,CASSSQGEKLFF
NA,TRBJ2-5,TRBV2,13,NA,TGTGCCAGCAGTGAAGGCAGAGGAGAGACCCAGTACTTC,CASSEGRGETQYF
NA,TRBJ2-7,TRBV7-2,14,TRBD1,TGTGCCAGCAGCTTGGGACAGGCCTCCTACGAGCAGTACTTC,CASSLGQASYEQYF
NA,TRBJ2-7,TRBV6-5,15,TRBD2,TGTGCCAGCAGTTCCCAGGGTAGCGGGATTGGCGAGCAGTACTTC,CASSSQGSGIGEQYF
NA,TRBJ2-1,TRBV5-1,14,TRBD2,TGCGCCAGCATGGGCGGGAGAGGTTACAATGAGCAGTTCTTC,CASMGGRGYNEQFF
NA,TRBJ2-3,TRBV5-4,15,NA,TGTGCCAGCCGCCCCCCAGGGAGATTGTCAGATACGCAGTATTTT,CASRPPGRLSDTQYF
NA,TRBJ1-1,TRBV2,14,TRBD1,TGTGCCAGTCTATTACAGGGGATCGGTGATGAAGCTTTCTTT,CASLLQGIGDEAFF
NA,TRBJ1-5,TRBV10-3,14,NA,TGTGCCATCAGCCCTCTATCTAGCAATCAGCCCCAGCATTTT,CAISPLSSNQPQHF
NA,TRBJ1-4,TRBV21-1,15,NA,TGTGCCAGCAGCAAAGAAGGACCGGCTCAGGAAAAACTGTTTTTT,CASSKEGPAQEKLFF
NA,TRBJ2-7,TRBV19,14,NA,TGTGCCAGTAGTATACTGCCCGGAAACTACGAGCAGTACTTC,CASSILPGNYEQYF
NA,TRBJ2-3,TRBV6-5,13,NA,TGTGCCAGCAGCCGGGACCTCACAGATACGCAGTATTTT,CASSRDLTDTQYF
NA,TRBJ1-1,TRBV7-2,15,TRBD1,TGTGCCAGCAGCTTAGTCCCAGGGGGGAAAGGTGAAGCTTTCTTT,CASSLVPGGKGEAFF
NA,TRBJ1-3,TRBV6-5,15,TRBD1,TGTGCCAGCAGTTACGGGCGGGACAGCGGAAACACCATATATTTT,CASSYGRDSGNTIYF
NA,TRBJ1-2,TRBV5-4,15,NA,TGTGCCAGCAGCTCAGGAGGACAGACGATCTATGGCTACACCTTC,CASSSGGQTIYGYTF
NA,TRBJ2-7,TRBV28,17,TRBD1,TGTGCCAGCATACCTCAAACCCGACAGGGGGGCCCCTACGAGCAGTACTTC,CASIPQTRQGGPYEQYF
NA,TRBJ2-2,TRBV5-6,13,NA,TGTGCCAGCAGCTTTTGGGCCACCGGGGAGCTGTTTTTT,CASSFWATGELFF
once,TRBJ1-3,TRBV6-5,11,NA,TGTGCCAGCCAGCAAGGAAACACCATATATTTT,CASQQGNTIYF
NA,TRBJ2-2,TRBV19,15,TRBD1,TGTGCCAGTAGCCCGGGACAGGGGGCGGCCGGGGAGCTGTTTTTT,CASSPGQGAAGELFF
NA,TRBJ2-1,TRBV12-2,17,NA,TGTGCAAGTCGCTTACACCCACTAGCGGGGATCTACAATGAGCAGTTCTTC,CASRLHPLAGIYNEQFF
NA,TRBJ1-1,TRBV27,15,TRBD1,TGTGCCAGCAGTTTCACTACAGGGGTCGACACTGAAGCTTTCTTT,CASSFTTGVDTEAFF
NA,TRBJ2-5,TRBV6-5,14,TRBD2,TGTGCCAGCAGACCCCGGACTAGCCGGAATGCCCAGTACTTC,CASRPRTSRNAQYF
NA,TRBJ1-2,TRBV5-6,15,NA,TGTGCCAGCAGCTTGGGGCTGGGGGGACTCTATGGCTACACCTTC,CASSLGLGGLYGYTF
few,TRBJ1-2,TRBV28,13,NA,TGTGCCAGCAGTGCAAGCTCCCCGAGGGGCTACACCTTC,CASSASSPRGYTF
NA,TRBJ2-7,TRBV11-2,15,TRBD1,TGTGCCAGCAGACCCCCACAGGGGTCCTCCTACGAGCAGTACTTC,CASRPPQGSSYEQYF
NA,TRBJ2-7,TRBV28,16,TRBD2,TGTGCCAGCAGCTCGACTAGCGGGAGGGCCTTAAACGAGCAGTACTTC,CASSSTSGRALNEQYF
few,TRBJ2-7,TRBV10-3,13,NA,TGTGCCATCAGTGGGGAGAACAGGCTCGAGCAGTACTTC,CAISGENRLEQYF
NA,TRBJ1-3,TRBV30,14,NA,TGTGCCTGGAGTGGATCAGGGTCTGGAAACACCATATATTTT,CAWSGSGSGNTIYF
NA,TRBJ2-1,TRBV28,12,TRBD2,TGTGCCAGCAGTCTGTCCGGGACTAGCGGGATCTTC,CASSLSGTSGIF
NA,TRBJ2-5,TRBV7-7,18,TRBD2,TGTGCCAGCAGCTCGCGGCTAGCGGGAGGGCCCTTTGGAGAGACCCAGTACTTC,CASSSRLAGGPFGETQYF
NA,TRBJ1-1,TRBV5-6,13,TRBD1,TGTGCCAGCAGCCCGACAGGGTTTAATGAAGCTTTCTTT,CASSPTGFNEAFF
NA,TRBJ2-5,TRBV5-1,15,TRBD1,TGCGCCAGCAGCCAAGGGACAGGGGCCACGGAGACCCAGTACTTC,CASSQGTGATETQYF
NA,TRBJ2-7,TRBV7-9,14,NA,TGTGCCAGCACTTCTAGCTCTAACCTCTACGAGCAGTACTTC,CASTSSSNLYEQYF
NA,TRBJ1-2,TRBV6-4,15,NA,TGTGCCAGCAGTGACTCGGGTTTTGGTGACTATGGCTACACCTTC,CASSDSGFGDYGYTF
once,TRBJ2-7,TRBV11-2,14,TRBD2,TGTGCCAGCAGGGGGACTAGTCCTACCTACGAGCAGTACTTC,CASRGTSPTYEQYF
NA,TRBJ2-3,TRBV28,15,TRBD2,TGTGCCAGCGGGGATGGCGGGAGGAGCACAGATACGCAGTATTTT,CASGDGGRSTDTQYF
once,TRBJ2-6,TRBV4-3,16,NA,TGCGCCAGCAGCTTAATAGGGGCTCGTGGGGCCAACGTCCTGACTTTC,CASSLIGARGANVLTF
NA,TRBJ2-1,TRBV9,16,NA,TGTGCCAGCAGCGTCTCAACCACCGGATCGTACAATGAGCAGTTCTTC,CASSVSTTGSYNEQFF
NA,TRBJ1-1,TRBV28,16,NA,TGTGCCAGCAGTACACCGCTGGGGGGGTCGAACACTGAAGCTTTCTTT,CASSTPLGGSNTEAFF
few,TRBJ1-2,TRBV9,14,NA,TGTGCCAGCAGCACACCCGGGTATAACTATGGCTACACCTTC,CASSTPGYNYGYTF
NA,TRBJ2-7,TRBV4-2,16,TRBD2,TGTGCCAGCAGCCCCAAAGATAGCGGGAGATCCTACGAGCAGTACTTC,CASSPKDSGRSYEQYF
NA,TRBJ2-5,TRBV5-1,14,TRBD2,TGCGCCAGCAGCTTGAGAAGCGGGAGTGAGACCCAGTACTTC,CASSLRSGSETQYF
NA,TRBJ1-3,TRBV11-2,16,TRBD1,TGTGCCAGCAGCCAGGGCCCCGGACAGGGGGGAAACACCATATATTTT,CASSQGPGQGGNTIYF
NA,TRBJ2-3,TRBV5-1,17,TRBD2,TGCGCCAGCAGCTCGTTGCCGGGAGGGCCTAGCACAGATACGCAGTATTTT,CASSSLPGGPSTDTQYF
NA,TRBJ2-5,TRBV2,15,TRBD2,TGTGCCAGCATCACCTTTCCGGGACTAGGGGAGACCCAGTACTTC,CASITFPGLGETQYF
NA,TRBJ1-4,TRBV5-5,14,NA,TGTGCCAGCAGCGCGGACAGTCCTTTGGAGAGACTGTTTTTT,CASSADSPLERLFF
NA,TRBJ2-2,TRBV7-9,14,NA,TGTGCCAGCAGCGGCCTGAGGGGCACCGGGGAGCTGTTTTTT,CASSGLRGTGELFF